Below are 27 T cell receptor beta chains sequenced from a single sample in a study of cytomegalovirus exposure and HLA in healthy donors. PCR involved 60 Vbeta and 13 Jbeta primers. Assay: immunoSEQ multiplex PCR; the TCRdb copy retains only in-frame clones and omits some. This repertoire shows roughly 55,000 clones, 55% to 75% found once; its top ten account for 30% to 35%. Sequencing was performed on PBMCs. These receptors were obtained from a man aged 35-49 years in good health and CMV-seropositive.

The V gene is TRBV2, the J gene TRBJ2-1, with 15 bases aligning to TRBD2. V gave up 6 bases and J gave up 7 bases; unmatched junction bases: 4. The CDR3 is 15 residues long. Per the germline V gene, CDR1 is SNHLY and CDR2 is FYNNEI. CDR3 nucleotides: TGTGCCAGCAGATCGGGACTAGCGGGAGGTAATGAGCAGTTCTTC. Its translation: CASRSGLAGGNEQFF.

V and J are TRBV29-1 and TRBJ2-2; the match to TRBD2 covers 9 bases. Trimming cost V 5 bases and J 6 bases; bases outside gene matches: 10. The CDR3 is 15 residues long. CDR1 SQVTM and CDR2 ANQGSEA come from the germline V gene. CDR3 bases: TGCAGCGTTTCTGGGCGGGGGGGAGGCGCCGGGGAGCTGTTTTTT. Translating it yields CSVSGRGGGAGELFF.

The rearrangement uses TRBV7-6 and TRBJ1-4, with a weak D call TRBD1 (6 bases). V shed 1 base and J shed 4 bases, with 10 bases lying between them. The germline V gene has CDR1 SGHVS and CDR2 FNYEAQ. The CDR3 extends over 15 amino acids. The CDR3 nucleotides read TGTGCCAGCAGCTTAGGACAGGCCATTAATGAAAAACTGTTTTTT. Translated: CASSLGQAINEKLFF.

The V gene is TRBV4-3, the J gene TRBJ1-1; D gene unclear. Per the germline V gene, CDR1 is LGHNA and CDR2 is YSLEER. The CDR3 extends over 16 amino acids. The V gene lost 1 base and the J gene lost 1 base, with 13 bases spanning the gap. The CDR3 DNA is TGCGCCAGCAGCCAAGCCGGCGGGATTCCGAACACTGAAGCTTTCTTT. Protein: CASSQAGGIPNTEAFF.

This chain joins TRBV4-1 and TRBJ2-1; 10 bases line up with TRBD1. V lost 0 bases and J lost 3; bases outside the gene matches: 2. CDR3 length: 16 amino acids. CDR1 MGHRA and CDR2 YSYEKL come from the germline V gene. The CDR3 sequence: CASSQDRDRGYNEQFF. DNA of the CDR3: TGCGCCAGCAGCCAAGACCGGGACAGGGGCTACAATGAGCAGTTCTTC.

The rearrangement uses TRBV18 and TRBJ2-1, with 9 bases matching TRBD1. CDR1 and CDR2 (germline): KGHSH, LQKENI. This CDR3 contains 14 residues. The V and J ends lost 6 bases and 7 bases, in that order; junction bases with no gene match: 7. Here the CDR3 reads CASSAGTGTNEQFF. In DNA, the CDR3 is TGTGCCAGCTCGGCCGGGACAGGGACAAATGAGCAGTTCTTC.

The rearrangement joins TRBV7-2 to TRBJ2-3; 8 nucleotides agree with TRBD2. The CDR3 contains 15 residues. Looked up from germline, CDR1 is SGHTA and CDR2 is FQGNSA. J was trimmed by 2 bases and V by 0 bases; bases with no gene match: 1. The CDR3 loop is CASSLAGLATDTQYF. CDR3 DNA: TGTGCCAGCAGCTTAGCCGGACTAGCCACAGATACGCAGTATTTT.

The chain recombines TRBV19 with TRBJ1-3, with TRBD1 as a possible D gene (5 bases). This CDR3 has 14 residues. Germline-derived CDR1 and CDR2 are LNHDA and SQIVND (reference sequence). The V end lost 11 bases, the J end lost 0 bases, and 14 bases lay between the germline ends. The chain's CDR3 is CASKQVYSGNTIYF. In DNA, the CDR3 is TGTGCCTCGAAACAGGTGTACTCTGGAAACACCATATATTTT.

A few counts support this clone. The chain links TRBV7-3 to TRBJ2-7; D not resolved. Deletions cut 4 bases from V and 0 bases from J, with 7 bases between. Germline V gives CDR1 SGHTA, CDR2 FQGTGA. This CDR3 spans 13 amino acids. Written as DNA, the CDR3 is TGTGCCAGCAGCTCGCGCCACTCCTACGAGCAGTACTTC. Encoded protein: CASSSRHSYEQYF.

Only one count was recorded for this clone. The rearrangement joins TRBV7-2 to TRBJ2-1; 8 nucleotides agree with TRBD2. Germline V gene data show CDR1 as SGHTA and CDR2 as FQGNSA. The CDR3 spans 16 residues. Trimming took 0 bases from V and 2 from J; bases not matched to a gene: 3. This CDR3 reads CASSLAGTRAYNEQFF. As DNA, the CDR3 is TGTGCCAGCAGCTTAGCGGGGACTAGAGCCTACAATGAGCAGTTCTTC.

The chain uses TRBV6-1 and TRBJ1-3; 8 nucleotides align to TRBD1. V was clipped by 6 bases and J by 5 bases; unmatched bases: 6. The CDR3 consists of 14 residues. CDR1 and CDR2 (germline): MNHNS, SASEGT. The CDR3 loop is CASRLQGGRNTIYF. Written as DNA, the CDR3 is TGTGCCAGCAGGCTACAGGGGGGGCGAAACACCATATATTTT.

The rearrangement joins TRBV30 to TRBJ1-2; unclear D gene. CDR3 size: 11 residues. The germline gives CDR1 GTSNPN, CDR2 SVGIG (reference sequence). Trimming took 5 bases from V and 7 from J, leaving 11 bases between them. The chain's CDR3 is CAWGQIGGYTF. In nucleotides, the CDR3 is TGTGCCTGGGGGCAGATAGGTGGCTACACCTTC. Full variable domain (rest looked up from reference TRBV30 and TRBJ1-2): SQTIHQWPATLVQPVGSPLSLECTVEGTSNPNLYWYRQAAGRGLQLLFYSVGIGQISSEVPQNLSASRPQDRQFILSSKKLLLSDSGFYLCAWGQIGGYTFGSGTRLTVV.

A few counts support this clone. The chain links TRBV27 to TRBJ2-1; D may be TRBD2 (6 bases). V was pared by 5 bases and J by 5 bases, with 13 bases between. Germline V gene data show CDR1 as MNHEY and CDR2 as SMNVEV (reference sequence). The CDR3 length is 14 residues. CDR3: CASSGGLNNNEQFF. CDR3 nucleotide sequence: TGTGCCAGCAGTGGAGGACTAAATAACAATGAGCAGTTCTTC.

The gene calls are TRBV6-7 and TRBJ2-7; no clear D gene. TRBV6-7 is an ORF, with its function uncertain. Trimming shortened V by 2 bases and J by 6 bases, and 14 bases separated the two germline ends. The CDR3 extends over 14 amino acids. The CDR3 here is CASSYGFLRSEQYF. The DNA for the CDR3 is TGTGCCAGCAGTTACGGGTTCCTGAGGAGCGAGCAGTACTTC.

This clone was counted a few times. This chain joins TRBV16 and TRBJ1-5; a possible D gene is TRBD1 (5 bases). The CDR3 has 16 residues. V was clipped by 0 bases and J by 0 bases, with 9 bases between them. Germline V gene sequence: CDR1 KGHSY, CDR2 FQNENV. CDR3 region: CASSQSLGVSNQPQHF. CDR3 nucleotide sequence: TGTGCCAGCAGCCAATCGTTAGGGGTTAGCAATCAGCCCCAGCATTTT. The full variable domain, its missing parts supplied by reference TRBV16 and TRBJ1-5, is GEEVAQTPKHLVRGEGQKAKLYCAPIKGHSYVFWYQQVLKNEFKFLISFQNENVFDETGMPKERFSAKCLPNSPCSLEIQATKLEDSAVYFCASSQSLGVSNQPQHFGDGTRLSIL.

The genes are TRBV6-6 and TRBJ1-5; D not certain. Germline loops: CDR1 MNHNY, CDR2 SVGAGI (reference sequence). V shed 0 bases and J shed 1 base, with 10 bases lying between them. The CDR3 totals 16 residues. The CDR3 region is CASSYSRQRSNQPQHF. DNA of the CDR3: TGTGCCAGCAGTTACTCGAGGCAGCGAAGCAATCAGCCCCAGCATTTT.

This clone was recorded only once. The rearrangement joins TRBV2 to TRBJ1-2; D perhaps matches TRBD1 (6 bases). Germline lookup yields CDR1 SNHLY and CDR2 FYNNEI. V shed 4 bases and J shed 4 bases, with 10 bases lying between them. CDR3 length equals 13 residues. The CDR3 reads CASSVQGSYGYTF. CDR3 bases: TGTGCCAGCAGTGTACAGGGTAGCTATGGCTACACCTTC. Supplemented by reference TRBV2 and TRBJ1-2, the full variable domain reads EPEVTQTPSHQVTQMGQEVILRCVPISNHLYFYWYRQILGQKVEFLVSFYNNEISEKSEIFDDQFSVERPDGSNFTLKIRSTKLEDSAMYFCASSVQGSYGYTFGSGTRLTVV.

This chain connects TRBV30 to TRBJ2-6; no clear D. The CDR3 runs 14 residues. Germline V CDR1 and CDR2: GTSNPN, SVGIG (reference sequence). V was cut by 4 bases and J by 2 bases, with 9 bases left in between. CDR3 nucleotides: TGTGCCTGGATCGGTGTCCCTGGGGCCAACGTCCTGACTTTC. This encodes CAWIGVPGANVLTF.

This clone was observed a single time. This rearrangement joins TRBV2 to TRBJ1-1, with a tentative D call TRBD1 (6 bases). V lost 0 bases, J lost 7 bases, and 21 bases lay in between. Looked up from germline, CDR1 is SNHLY and CDR2 is FYNNEI. The CDR3 contains 17 residues. This CDR3 reads CASSEAFRRRGGGEAFF. CDR3 DNA sequence: TGTGCCAGCAGTGAAGCGTTTCGCCGGAGGGGGGGCGGTGAAGCTTTCTTT.

The chain is built from TRBV7-2 and TRBJ2-5, with 11 bases that match TRBD2. Trimming at V came to 1 base and at J to 2 bases, leaving 3 bases not matched to a gene. The germline CDR1 and CDR2 sequences are SGHTA and FQGNSA. The CDR3 runs 16 residues. In DNA form, the CDR3 reads TGTGCCAGCAGCTTAGTAGCGGGGGGGCTTCAAGAGACCCAGTACTTC. Translating gives CASSLVAGGLQETQYF.

This chain joins TRBV2 and TRBJ1-1; D is possibly TRBD1 (5 bases). The CDR3 is 14 amino acids. With 4 bases removed from V and 4 bases from J, the gap between germline ends came to 13 bases. Germline V gene lookup returns CDR1 SNHLY and CDR2 FYNNEI. CDR3 loop: CASSVRGGVTEAFF. DNA of the CDR3: TGTGCCAGCAGTGTTCGGGGGGGGGTCACTGAAGCTTTCTTT. Full variable domain (missing parts from reference TRBV2 and TRBJ1-1): EPEVTQTPSHQVTQMGQEVILRCVPISNHLYFYWYRQILGQKVEFLVSFYNNEISEKSEIFDDQFSVERPDGSNFTLKIRSTKLEDSAMYFCASSVRGGVTEAFFGQGTRLTVV.

This clone occurred a few times. The chain is built from TRBV6-5 and TRBJ2-1, with TRBD2 identical over 10 bases. Germline values: CDR1 MNHEY, CDR2 SVGAGI. V trimming: 5 bases; J trimming: 2 bases; junction bases outside the gene matches: 3. The CDR3 runs 15 residues. The CDR3 sequence: CASSQSGGAYNEQFF. Written as DNA, the CDR3 is TGTGCCAGCAGTCAGAGCGGGGGGGCCTACAATGAGCAGTTCTTC.

The chain uses TRBV4-2 and TRBJ2-3; 12 bases fit TRBD2. Germline CDR1 and CDR2: LGHNA and YNFKEQ. The CDR3 is 18 residues long. The ends lost 0 bases at V and 0 bases at J; junction bases unmatched: 4. The CDR3 DNA reads TGTGCCAGCAGCCAAGAAGCTAGCGGGGGGGCAAGCACAGATACGCAGTATTTT. It yields the protein CASSQEASGGASTDTQYF.

This clone was recorded a few times. The chain employs TRBV4-3 and TRBJ1-4, with TRBD1 matching over 12 bases. The CDR3 extends over 17 amino acids. Trimming at V came to 6 bases and at J to 3 bases, leaving 8 bases not matched to a gene. Germline V gene lookup returns CDR1 LGHNA and CDR2 YSLEER. The CDR3 DNA follows: TGCGCCAGCAGTCTGGGACAGGGGGCGCGGGCTAATGAAAAACTGTTTTTT. Protein product: CASSLGQGARANEKLFF.

The chain has TRBV7-9 and TRBJ1-2; D is possibly TRBD1 (6 bases). CDR3 length: 14 amino acids. The V gene's germline CDR1 is SEHNR and CDR2 FQNEAQ (reference sequence). V dropped 1 base and J dropped 6 bases, with 12 bases sitting between them. CDR3 bases: TGTGCCAGCAGCTTAGTGTTACAGGGTGATGGCTACACCTTC. Translated, it gives CASSLVLQGDGYTF. The variable domain in full, with the rest retrieved from reference TRBV7-9 and TRBJ1-2, is DTGVSQNPRHKITKRGQNVTFRCDPISEHNRLYWYRQTLGQGPEFLTYFQNEAQLEKSRLLSDRFSAERPKGSFSTLEIQRTEQGDSAMYLCASSLVLQGDGYTFGSGTRLTVV.

This rearrangement joins TRBV18 to TRBJ1-5, with D maybe TRBD1 (5 bases). Germline loops: CDR1 KGHSH, CDR2 LQKENI. The CDR3 covers 14 residues. V lost 3 bases and J 4 bases, leaving 10 bases between the germline ends. The CDR3 bases are TGTGCCAGCTCACCCGTCGACAGAAATCAGCCCCAGCATTTT. This sequence encodes CASSPVDRNQPQHF.

This sequence joins TRBV7-8 and TRBJ1-5, with 8 bases identical to TRBD1. J lost 4 bases, V lost 4 bases, and 12 bases had no gene match. CDR1 and CDR2 (germline): SGHVS, FQNEAQ. The CDR3 contains 17 residues. The CDR3 bases are TGTGCCAGCAGCTCCTCTTTGGGACAGGACTATAATCAGCCCCAGCATTTT. It is translated as CASSSSLGQDYNQPQHF.